These 24 T cell receptor beta chains were all obtained from the same sample, sequenced in a study of cytomegalovirus exposure and HLA in healthy donors. The PCR employed 60 Vbeta primers together with 13 Jbeta primers. Some clones are missing from TCRdb's copy, which holds only in-frame ones; the method was immunoSEQ multiplex PCR. The sample lists 85,000 to 100,000 clones; 75% to 85% were seen once. Sequencing was performed on PBMCs. The receptors stem from a woman in her thirties or forties in good health and CMV-seronegative.

J is TRBJ1-1 and V is TRBV7-9; 9 bases fit TRBD1. V trimming: 6 bases; J trimming: 6 bases; junction bases outside the gene matches: 8. The CDR3 has 14 amino acids. Germline-derived CDR1 and CDR2 are SEHNR and FQNEAQ (reference sequence). The CDR3 nucleotides read TGTGCCAGCAGAGTGGGACAGGGTTTTTCTGAAGCTTTCTTT. It specifies CASRVGQGFSEAFF.

This chain uses TRBV30 with TRBJ1-1, with 9 bases fitting TRBD1. Germline CDR1 and CDR2: GTSNPN and SVGIG (reference sequence). The junction had 5 bases not matched to a gene; V was cut back by 2 bases and J by 4 bases. This CDR3 comprises 14 residues. For the CDR3, the DNA is TGTGCCTGGAGTCACAGGGGGCGAGGCACTGAAGCTTTCTTT. Protein: CAWSHRGRGTEAFF.

This rearrangement joins TRBV5-1 to TRBJ1-3, with 7 positions matching TRBD1. The germline V gene encodes CDR1 SGHRS and CDR2 YFSETQ. V lost 4 bases, J lost 4 bases, and 11 bases stayed unmatched. This CDR3 comprises 16 residues. The CDR3 protein is CASSLDRAPSGNTIYF. CDR3 DNA sequence: TGCGCCAGCAGCCTAGACAGGGCCCCTTCCGGAAACACCATATATTTT.

The V call is TRBV7-2, the J call TRBJ1-6; D gene ambiguous. The germline V gene has CDR1 SGHTA and CDR2 FQGNSA. The CDR3 is 16 residues long. The germline V and J ends were trimmed by 5 bases and 0 bases, with 11 bases remaining between them. The CDR3 reads CASSPRVSSYNSPLHF. Written as DNA, the CDR3 is TGTGCCAGCAGCCCCCGTGTGAGCTCCTATAATTCACCCCTCCACTTT.

The chain is built from TRBV29-1 and TRBJ2-1; D is perhaps TRBD1 (6 bases). V was shortened by 4 bases and J by 0 bases, with 10 bases between the two germline ends. The CDR3 extends over 14 amino acids. The germline gives CDR1 SQVTM, CDR2 ANQGSEA. CDR3 in DNA: TGCAGCGTTGTGGGGGCGACCTCCTACAATGAGCAGTTCTTC. This sequence encodes CSVVGATSYNEQFF.

The chain combines TRBV7-9 with TRBJ1-1; 8 bases align to TRBD1. The germline V gene has CDR1 SEHNR and CDR2 FQNEAQ (reference sequence). The CDR3 covers 14 residues. Losses at the gene ends were 5 bases for V and 1 base for J; bases not matched to a gene: 3. The CDR3: CASSTGTGNTEAFF. DNA for the CDR3: TGTGCCAGCAGCACCGGGACAGGGAACACTGAAGCTTTCTTT.

The chain employs TRBV29-1 and TRBJ2-5, with 11 bases lining up with TRBD2. The CDR3 length is 18 residues. Trimming removed 3 bases from V and 0 bases from J; junction bases left unmatched: 12. CDR1 SQVTM and CDR2 ANQGSEA come from the germline V gene. The CDR3 sequence: CSVEMMTSGATYQETQYF. The CDR3 DNA sequence: TGCAGCGTTGAGATGATGACTAGCGGGGCCACGTACCAAGAGACCCAGTACTTC.

The rearrangement joins TRBV5-1 to TRBJ2-7; weak D call: TRBD1 (7 bases). V was pared by 4 bases and J by 0 bases, with 11 bases between. CDR3 length: 14 amino acids. Germline V gene data show CDR1 as SGHRS and CDR2 as YFSETQ. CDR3 amino acids: CASSTQGGSYEQYF. CDR3 nucleotide sequence: TGCGCCAGCAGCACGCAGGGGGGCTCCTACGAGCAGTACTTC. The full variable domain, with the rest looked up from reference TRBV5-1 and TRBJ2-7, is KAGVTQTPRYLIKTRGQQVTLSCSPISGHRSVSWYQQTPGQGLQFLFEYFSETQRNKGNFPGRFSGRQFSNSRSEMNVSTLELGDSALYLCASSTQGGSYEQYFGPGTRLTVT.

The rearrangement uses TRBV19 and TRBJ1-2; D perhaps matches TRBD1 (6 bases). Looked up from germline, CDR1 is LNHDA and CDR2 is SQIVND (reference sequence). Trimming stripped 9 bases from V and 8 bases from J, with 22 bases between. The length of the CDR3 is 14 residues. CDR3 protein: CASRSLRGFYGYTF. CDR3 nucleotide sequence: TGTGCCAGCAGGAGCCTCAGGGGATTTTACGGCTACACCTTC.

The chain has TRBV30 and TRBJ1-2, with D perhaps TRBD1 (6 bases). This CDR3 is built from 13 residues. Per the germline V gene, CDR1 is GTSNPN and CDR2 is SVGIG (reference sequence). V lost 0 bases and J lost 7, with 12 bases in between. This CDR3 reads CAWSVQGGVGYTF. Written as DNA, the CDR3 is TGTGCCTGGAGTGTACAAGGGGGGGTTGGCTACACCTTC.

The V call is TRBV29-1, the J call TRBJ2-7; D is undetermined. The CDR3 is 15 residues long. Trimming took off 4 bases at V and 0 bases at J, with 16 bases between the two ends. Germline V gives CDR1 SQVTM, CDR2 ANQGSEA. Here the CDR3 DNA reads TGCAGCGTTGTGCCCTCAGTAAGGAGCTCCTACGAGCAGTACTTC. Its protein is CSVVPSVRSSYEQYF.

This chain links TRBV7-2 with TRBJ1-4; D not certain. CDR1 and CDR2 from the germline V gene are SGHTA and FQGNSA. The CDR3 runs 14 residues. Trimming pared 2 bases from V and 3 bases from J, leaving 7 bases between. This CDR3 reads CASSLLGSNEKLFF. For the CDR3, the DNA is TGTGCCAGCAGCTTACTGGGCTCTAATGAAAAACTGTTTTTT.

The rearrangement joins TRBV25-1 to TRBJ1-4; 9 bases are shared with TRBD1. This CDR3 has 15 amino acids. V lost 6 bases and J lost 7; bases outside the gene matches: 9. Germline CDR1 reads MGHDK; CDR2 reads SYGVNS. CDR3 in DNA: TGTGCCAGCAGCCCACGGAGACAGGGGGTTGAAAAACTGTTTTTT. Protein sequence: CASSPRRQGVEKLFF.

The V gene is TRBV30, the J gene TRBJ1-2; D perhaps matches TRBD1 (5 bases). The CDR3 is 17 amino acids. CDR1 GTSNPN and CDR2 SVGIG come from the germline V gene (reference sequence). The V end lost 4 bases, the J end lost 0 bases, and 21 bases lay between the germline ends. Written as DNA, the CDR3 is TGTGCCTGGACCCCCGGCAGGGTGACCAACTCTAACTATGGCTACACCTTC. Amino acid sequence: CAWTPGRVTNSNYGYTF.

DNA of the CDR3: TGTGCCAGCTCACTCGGGACAGGCAATCAGCCCCAGCATTTT. This sequence encodes CASSLGTGNQPQHF. This sequence joins TRBV18 and TRBJ1-5, with TRBD1 identical over 7 bases. J gave up 2 bases and V 4 bases, and 2 bases lay outside the gene matches. Germline lookup yields CDR1 KGHSH and CDR2 LQKENI. CDR3 size: 14 residues.

The gene calls are TRBV6-6 and TRBJ2-7; TRBD2 might be the D (5 bases). The CDR3 has 15 residues. Germline lookup yields CDR1 MNHNY and CDR2 SVGAGI (reference sequence). The V gene lost 5 bases and the J gene lost 2 bases, with 16 bases spanning the gap. The CDR3 coding sequence is TGTGCCAGCAGTAGGACGGACTCTGCCACCTACGAGCAGTACTTC. The encoded protein is CASSRTDSATYEQYF.

The chain employs TRBV5-8 and TRBJ1-6; the match to TRBD1 covers 10 bases. J was trimmed by 7 bases and V by 1 base; bases with no gene match: 2. Germline V gene sequence: CDR1 SGHTS, CDR2 YDEGEE. The length of the CDR3 is 15 residues. As DNA, the CDR3 is TGTGCCAGCAGCTTGTGGGGACAGGGGAATTCACCCCTCCACTTT. This encodes CASSLWGQGNSPLHF.

The CDR3 loop is CASSEEESRAQPQHF. Here the CDR3 DNA reads TGTGCCAGCAGTGAAGAAGAGTCCAGGGCTCAGCCCCAGCATTTT. The genes are TRBV6-1 and TRBJ1-5, with D possibly matching TRBD1 (5 bases). Germline V gives CDR1 MNHNS, CDR2 SASEGT. The CDR3 is 15 amino acids. The germline V and J ends were trimmed by 1 base and 6 bases, with 13 bases remaining between them.

The chain joins TRBV5-1 to TRBJ2-2; tentatively, D is TRBD1 (6 bases). CDR1 SGHRS and CDR2 YFSETQ come from the germline V gene. With 5 bases removed from V and 1 base from J, the gap between germline ends came to 15 bases. The CDR3 has 16 amino acids. CDR3 sequence: CASSPTVTGNTGELFF. Here the CDR3 DNA reads TGCGCCAGCAGTCCAACGGTGACAGGGAACACCGGGGAGCTGTTTTTT.

The chain recombines TRBV5-6 with TRBJ1-4; possibly TRBD1 for D (5 bases). The germline V gene encodes CDR1 SGHDT and CDR2 YYEEEE. The ends were cut back, 0 bases at V and 7 bases at J, with 7 bases in the middle. CDR3 length equals 13 residues. CDR3 amino acids: CASSLVQAEKLFF. CDR3 sequence (DNA): TGTGCCAGCAGCTTGGTACAGGCTGAAAAACTGTTTTTT.

This chain uses TRBV5-1 with TRBJ1-1, with a possible D match to TRBD1 (5 bases). CDR3 length: 14 residues. Germline V gives CDR1 SGHRS, CDR2 YFSETQ. V lost 3 bases to trimming and J lost 0 bases, with 9 bases between them. In DNA form, the CDR3 reads TGCGCCAGCAGCTGGACACCTCTGAACACTGAAGCTTTCTTT. Amino acid sequence: CASSWTPLNTEAFF.

This clone was observed a handful of times. The chain employs TRBV6-1 and TRBJ2-3, with 10 nucleotides matching TRBD1. The germline CDR1 and CDR2 sequences are MNHNS and SASEGT. The CDR3 consists of 15 residues. V trimming: 6 bases; J trimming: 4 bases; junction bases outside the gene matches: 7. The CDR3: CASREGQGTADTQYF. CDR3 nucleotide sequence: TGTGCCAGCAGGGAGGGACAGGGGACGGCAGATACGCAGTATTTT.

V usage is TRBV9 and J usage is TRBJ1-5, with 12 bases that match TRBD1. V shed 4 bases and J 6 bases; nucleotides not matched to a gene: 5. Germline CDR1 and CDR2: SGDLS and YYNGEE. CDR3 length equals 15 residues. In nucleotides, the CDR3 is TGTGCCAGCAGCCCCTCGGGACAGGGGGCTCAGCCCCAGCATTTT. Amino acid sequence: CASSPSGQGAQPQHF.

This clone was detected a few times. The chain combines TRBV11-2 with TRBJ1-5, with D unresolved. This CDR3 contains 15 residues. V was clipped by 1 base and J by 1 base, with 8 bases between them. The germline V gene has CDR1 SGHAT and CDR2 FQNNGV. The CDR3 reads CASSLGGQSNQPQHF. The CDR3 nucleotides read TGTGCCAGCAGCTTAGGAGGCCAGAGCAATCAGCCCCAGCATTTT.